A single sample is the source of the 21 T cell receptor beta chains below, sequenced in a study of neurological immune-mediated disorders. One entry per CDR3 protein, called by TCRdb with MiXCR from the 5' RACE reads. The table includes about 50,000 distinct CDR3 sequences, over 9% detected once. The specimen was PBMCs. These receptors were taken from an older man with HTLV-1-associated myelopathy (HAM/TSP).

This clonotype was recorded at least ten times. CDR3 bases: TGTGCCAGCAGCTCGGCTAGCGGTGCTTACAATGAGCAGTTCTTC. The encoded protein is CASSSASGAYNEQFF. V is TRBV7-2 and J is TRBJ2-1; 7 bases match TRBD2. The V gene end was trimmed by 4 bases and the J gene end by 4 bases; junction bases not matched to a gene: 7. Germline V lookup: CDR1 SGHTA, CDR2 FQGNSA. CDR3 length equals 15 residues.

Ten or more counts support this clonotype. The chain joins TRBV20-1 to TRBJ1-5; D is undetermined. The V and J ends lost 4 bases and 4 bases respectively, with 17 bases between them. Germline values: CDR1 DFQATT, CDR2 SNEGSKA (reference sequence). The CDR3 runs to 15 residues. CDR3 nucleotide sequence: TGCAGTGCTATCGACGGCCAAAAAGCAAATCAGCCCCAGCATTTT. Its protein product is CSAIDGQKANQPQHF.

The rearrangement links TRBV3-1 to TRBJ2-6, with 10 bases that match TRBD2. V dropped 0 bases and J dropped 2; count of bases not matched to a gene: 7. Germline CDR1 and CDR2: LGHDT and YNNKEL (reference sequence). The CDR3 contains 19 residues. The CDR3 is CASSQDSAGGQPGANVLTF. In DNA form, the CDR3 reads TGTGCCAGCAGCCAAGATTCAGCGGGAGGGCAACCTGGGGCCAACGTCCTGACTTTC.

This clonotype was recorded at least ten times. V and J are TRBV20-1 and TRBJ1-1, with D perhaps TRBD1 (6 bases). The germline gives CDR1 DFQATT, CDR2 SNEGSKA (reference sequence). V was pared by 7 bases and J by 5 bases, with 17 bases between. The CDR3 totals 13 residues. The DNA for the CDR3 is TGCAGTGTTAGGGCGAAGGGGGGAACTGAAGCTTTCTTT. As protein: CSVRAKGGTEAFF.

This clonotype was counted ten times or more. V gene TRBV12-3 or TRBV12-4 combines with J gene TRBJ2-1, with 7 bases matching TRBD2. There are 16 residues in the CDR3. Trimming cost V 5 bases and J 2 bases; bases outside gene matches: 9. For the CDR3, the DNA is TGTGCCAGCAGTCTAGTAGCGGGCTTAGCCTACAATGAGCAGTTCTTC. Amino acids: CASSLVAGLAYNEQFF.

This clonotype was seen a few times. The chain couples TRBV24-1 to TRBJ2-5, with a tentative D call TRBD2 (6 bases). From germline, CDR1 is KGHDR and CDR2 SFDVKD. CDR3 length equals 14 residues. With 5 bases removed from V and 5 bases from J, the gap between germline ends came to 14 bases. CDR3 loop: CATSGTRGLETQYF. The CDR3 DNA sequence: TGTGCCACCAGTGGCACGCGGGGATTGGAGACCCAGTACTTC.

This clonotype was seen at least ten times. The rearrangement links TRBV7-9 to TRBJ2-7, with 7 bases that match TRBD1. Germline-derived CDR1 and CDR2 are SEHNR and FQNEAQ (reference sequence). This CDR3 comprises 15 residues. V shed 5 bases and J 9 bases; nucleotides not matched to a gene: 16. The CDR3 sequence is CASSADRVGPSGQYF. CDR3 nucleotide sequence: TGTGCCAGCAGCGCCGACAGGGTAGGCCCCTCCGGGCAGTACTTC.

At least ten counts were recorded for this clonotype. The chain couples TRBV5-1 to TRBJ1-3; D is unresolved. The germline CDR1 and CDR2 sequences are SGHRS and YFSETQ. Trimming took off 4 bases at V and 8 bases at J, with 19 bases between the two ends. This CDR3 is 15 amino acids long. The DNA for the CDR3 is TGCGCCAGCAGCCCAAAATCGGGGTTCGGAGACACCATATATTTT. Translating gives CASSPKSGFGDTIYF.

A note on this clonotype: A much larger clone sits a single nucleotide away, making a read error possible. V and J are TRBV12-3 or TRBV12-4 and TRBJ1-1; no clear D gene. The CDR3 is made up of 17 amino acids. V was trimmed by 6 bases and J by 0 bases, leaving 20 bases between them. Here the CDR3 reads CASRKHGDYALNTEAFF. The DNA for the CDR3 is TGTGCCAGCAGGAAACATGGAGATTACGCTTTGAACACTGAAGCTTTCTTT.

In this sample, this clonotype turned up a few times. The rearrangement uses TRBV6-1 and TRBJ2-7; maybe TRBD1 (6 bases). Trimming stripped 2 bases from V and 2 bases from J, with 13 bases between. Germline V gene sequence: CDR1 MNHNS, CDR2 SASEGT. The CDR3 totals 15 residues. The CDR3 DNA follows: TGTGCCAGCAGTGAATGGGGGACACCCGCCTACGAGCAGTACTTC. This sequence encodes CASSEWGTPAYEQYF.

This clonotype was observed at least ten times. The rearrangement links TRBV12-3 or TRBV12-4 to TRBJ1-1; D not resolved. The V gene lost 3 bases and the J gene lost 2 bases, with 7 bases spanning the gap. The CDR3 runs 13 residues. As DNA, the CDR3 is TGTGCCAGCAGTTTCAAGGGTAACACTGAAGCTTTCTTT. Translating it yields CASSFKGNTEAFF.

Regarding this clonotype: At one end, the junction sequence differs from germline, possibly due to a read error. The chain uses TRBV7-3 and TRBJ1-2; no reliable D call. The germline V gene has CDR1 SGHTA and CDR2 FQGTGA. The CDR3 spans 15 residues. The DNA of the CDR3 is TGTGCCAGCAGCCCAAACACGGAGTGGATAGGTGGCCACACCTTC. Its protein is CASSPNTEWIGGHTF.

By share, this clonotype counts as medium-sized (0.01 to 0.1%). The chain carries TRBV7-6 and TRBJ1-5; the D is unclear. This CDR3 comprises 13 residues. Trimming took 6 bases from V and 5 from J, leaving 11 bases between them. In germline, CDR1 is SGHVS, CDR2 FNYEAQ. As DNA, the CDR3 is TGTGCCAGCAGTTTGGTTCGCGATCAGCCCCAGCATTTT. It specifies CASSLVRDQPQHF. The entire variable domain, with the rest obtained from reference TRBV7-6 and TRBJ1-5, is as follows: GAGVSQSPRYKVTKRGQDVALRCDPISGHVSLYWYRQALGQGPEFLTYFNYEAQQDKSGLPNDRFSAERPEGSISTLTIQRTEQRDSAMYRCASSLVRDQPQHFGDGTRLSIL.

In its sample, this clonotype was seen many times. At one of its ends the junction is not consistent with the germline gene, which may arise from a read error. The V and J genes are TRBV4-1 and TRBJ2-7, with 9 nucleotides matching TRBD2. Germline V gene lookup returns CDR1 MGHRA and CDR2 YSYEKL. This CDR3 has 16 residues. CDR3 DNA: TGCGCCAGCAGCCAGCAGTCCGGGACTAGCTCCAACGAGCAGTACTTC. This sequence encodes CASSQQSGTSSNEQYF.

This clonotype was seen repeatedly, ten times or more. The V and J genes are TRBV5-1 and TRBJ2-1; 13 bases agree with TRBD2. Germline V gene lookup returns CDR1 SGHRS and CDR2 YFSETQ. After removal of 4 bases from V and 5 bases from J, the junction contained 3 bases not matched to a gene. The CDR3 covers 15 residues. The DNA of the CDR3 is TGCGCCAGCAGCAAGGGGACTAGCGGGAACAATGAGCAGTTCTTC. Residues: CASSKGTSGNNEQFF.

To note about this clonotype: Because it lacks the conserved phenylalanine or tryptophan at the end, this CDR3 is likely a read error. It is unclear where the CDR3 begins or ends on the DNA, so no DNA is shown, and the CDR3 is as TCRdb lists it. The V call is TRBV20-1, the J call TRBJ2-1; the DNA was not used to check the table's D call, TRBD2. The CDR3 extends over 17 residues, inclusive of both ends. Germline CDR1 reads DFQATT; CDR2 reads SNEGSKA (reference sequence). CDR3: CSAREEKREGSYNEQIL.

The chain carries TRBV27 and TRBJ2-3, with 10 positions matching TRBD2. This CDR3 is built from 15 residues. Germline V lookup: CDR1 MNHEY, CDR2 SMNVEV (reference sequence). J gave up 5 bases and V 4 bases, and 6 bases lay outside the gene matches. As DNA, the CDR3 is TGTGCCAGCAGTTACGGGACTAGCGTTGAAGATACGCAGTATTTT. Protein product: CASSYGTSVEDTQYF.

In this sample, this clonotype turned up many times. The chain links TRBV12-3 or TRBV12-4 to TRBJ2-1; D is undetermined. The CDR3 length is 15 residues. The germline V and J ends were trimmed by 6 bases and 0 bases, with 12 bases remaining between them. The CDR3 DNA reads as TGTGCCAGCAGGGAAGGACGGAGCTCCTACAATGAGCAGTTCTTC. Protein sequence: CASREGRSSYNEQFF.

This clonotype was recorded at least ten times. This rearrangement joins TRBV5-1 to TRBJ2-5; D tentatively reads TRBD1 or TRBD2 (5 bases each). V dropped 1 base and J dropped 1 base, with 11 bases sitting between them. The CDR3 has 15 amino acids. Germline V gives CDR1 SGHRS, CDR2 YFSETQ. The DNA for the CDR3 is TGCGCCAGCAGCTTGTATTCTGGGGGCCAAGAGACCCAGTACTTC. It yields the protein CASSLYSGGQETQYF.

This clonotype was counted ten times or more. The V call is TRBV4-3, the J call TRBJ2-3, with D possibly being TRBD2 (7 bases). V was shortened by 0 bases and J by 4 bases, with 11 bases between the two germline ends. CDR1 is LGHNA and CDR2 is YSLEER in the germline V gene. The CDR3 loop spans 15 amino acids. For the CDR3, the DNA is TGCGCCAGCAGCCAAGATAGGGGGGGTGCAGATACGCAGTATTTT. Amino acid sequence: CASSQDRGGADTQYF.

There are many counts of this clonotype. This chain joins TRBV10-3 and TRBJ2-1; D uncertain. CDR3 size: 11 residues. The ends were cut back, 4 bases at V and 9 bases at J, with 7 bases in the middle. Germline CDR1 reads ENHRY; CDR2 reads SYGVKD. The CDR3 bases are TGTGCCATCAGTGCGGGCGTTGAGCAGTTCTTC. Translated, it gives CAISAGVEQFF.